This T cell receptor (beta chain) was identified in a study of blood T cell repertoires in COVID-19. Original methodology: It was from reference gene primer amplification that nucleated cell counts were estimated. Data came from immunoSEQ multiplex PCR; TCRdb stores just in-frame clones and leaves some out. That table furnishes V, J and clone size, whereas the DNA furnished D and trimming. The sample carries 200,000 to 250,000 clones, roughly 84% recorded once. The CDR3 is 15 residues long. J gave up 9 bases and V 5 bases, and 7 bases lay outside the gene matches. Per the germline V gene, CDR1 is MDHEN and CDR2 is SYDVKM.

J is TRBJ2-1 and V is TRBV28; the match to TRBD2 covers 13 bases. This TCR derives from a human donor in a cohort sampled during active COVID-19. The sequenced sample was peripheral blood. In DNA form, the CDR3 reads TGTGCCAGCAGTACTAGCGGGAGGGCCTTGGGTGAGCAGTTCTTC. Translation gives CASSTSGRALGEQFF. Full variable domain (rest looked up from reference TRBV28 and TRBJ2-1): DVKVTQSSRYLVKRTGEKVFLECVQDMDHENMFWYRQDPGLGLRLIYFSYDVKMKEKGDIPEGYSVSREKKERFSLILESASTNQTSMYLCASSTSGRALGEQFFGPGTRLTVL.